Shown below are 29 T cell receptor beta chains from a single sample sequenced in a study of human T cells and chemical hapten exposure. Time point in this sample: patch test 2, 6 weeks after DPC sensitization. The treatment here: therapeutic diphenylcyclopropenone sensitization with weekly scalp DPC. TCRdb reprocessed the RACE reads via MiXCR and lists one record per CDR3 protein. Of 35,000 to 45,000 distinct CDR3 sequences in the sample, 8% to 9.5% are singletons; the top ten hold around 16%. The source was whole blood, collected in connection with sensitization to the hapten diphenylcyclopropenone (DPC). These receptors originate from a woman aged 35 to 49 with alopecia areata. Some clones in this sample may be carry-over from other donors' samples.

This clonotype has a count of ten or more. The V and J genes are TRBV6-6 and TRBJ2-3; D might be TRBD1 or TRBD2, each matching 5 bases. CDR3 length equals 18 residues. Germline V gene sequence: CDR1 MNHNY, CDR2 SVGAGI (reference sequence). Trimming removed 2 bases from V and 0 bases from J, with 18 bases in between. CDR3: CASSYAPMGTTSTDTQYF. CDR3 bases: TGTGCCAGCAGTTACGCCCCTATGGGGACCACTAGCACAGATACGCAGTATTTT.

This clonotype was seen many times. The rearrangement uses TRBV5-1 and TRBJ2-5, with TRBD2 matching over 7 bases. Germline V lookup: CDR1 SGHRS, CDR2 YFSETQ. The V gene end was trimmed by 4 bases and the J gene end by 1 base; junction bases not matched to a gene: 4. This CDR3 has 14 residues. CDR3 loop: CASSPTSVQETQYF. CDR3 coding DNA: TGCGCCAGCAGCCCAACTAGCGTCCAAGAGACCCAGTACTTC.

This clonotype showed up just a few times. The chain carries TRBV20-1 and TRBJ2-3, with 9 nucleotides matching TRBD2. There are 16 residues in the CDR3. Germline CDR1 reads DFQATT; CDR2 reads SNEGSKA (reference sequence). With V trimmed by 1 base and J by 2 bases, 7 bases remained unmatched. The CDR3 DNA is TGCAGTGCTAGAGGGGTTAGCGGGGGATTCACAGATACGCAGTATTTT. Protein sequence: CSARGVSGGFTDTQYF.

This rearrangement joins TRBV11-1 to TRBJ2-7; D is ambiguous. This CDR3 region has 12 residues. V was clipped by 2 bases and J by 3 bases, with 5 bases between them. In germline, CDR1 is SGHAT, CDR2 FQDESV (reference sequence). The CDR3 loop is CASSLRDYEQYF. The CDR3, as DNA: TGTGCCAGCAGCTTAAGGGACTACGAGCAGTACTTC. The variable domain in full, completed from reference TRBV11-1 and TRBJ2-7, reads EAEVAQSPRYKITEKSQAVAFWCDPISGHATLYWYRQILGQGPELLVQFQDESVVDDSQLPKDRFSAERLKGVDSTLKIQPAELGDSAMYLCASSLRDYEQYFGPGTRLTVT.

Ten or more counts support this clonotype. The chain has TRBV5-1 and TRBJ2-1; TRBD2 agrees at 7 bases. The CDR3 has 12 residues. V lost 3 bases to trimming and J lost 16 bases; unmatched junction nucleotides: 10. In germline, CDR1 is SGHRS, CDR2 YFSETQ. CDR3 sequence reads: CASSWDAGVCFF. The DNA of the CDR3 is TGCGCCAGCAGCTGGGATGCGGGGGTATGCTTCTTC.

This clonotype showed up many times. V gene TRBV14 combines with J gene TRBJ2-7, with D unclear. Germline CDR1 and CDR2: SGHDN and FVKESK. Trimming pared 1 base from V and 3 bases from J, leaving 10 bases between. This CDR3 is 14 amino acids long. The CDR3 coding sequence is TGTGCCAGCAGCCAAGTTTTAGGCAGCTACGAGCAGTACTTC. It codes for CASSQVLGSYEQYF. The full variable domain, rest sourced from reference TRBV14 and TRBJ2-7, is EAGVTQFPSHSVIEKGQTVTLRCDPISGHDNLYWYRRVMGKEIKFLLHFVKESKQDESGMPNNRFLAERTGGTYSTLKVQPAELEDSGVYFCASSQVLGSYEQYFGPGTRLTVT.

This clonotype was recorded many times. This chain uses TRBV5-1 with TRBJ2-7; D could derive from TRBD1 or TRBD2 (5 bases each). The germline CDR1 and CDR2 sequences are SGHRS and YFSETQ. This CDR3 is 15 amino acids long. Trimming shortened V by 5 bases and J by 4 bases, and 19 bases separated the two germline ends. CDR3: CASSSPGPPRYEQYF. For the CDR3, the DNA is TGCGCCAGCAGTTCTCCGGGACCCCCAAGGTACGAGCAGTACTTC.

As concerns this clonotype: A much larger clone differs from this one at a single base, so this may be a read error. The gene calls are TRBV5-1 and TRBJ2-7; 12 positions match TRBD2. CDR1 SGHRS and CDR2 YFSETQ come from the germline V gene. V dropped 1 base and J dropped 4; count of bases not matched to a gene: 3. The CDR3 sequence is 15 residues long. This CDR3 is CASSLTSGGSYEQYF. The CDR3 nucleotides are TGCGCCAGCAGCTTGACTAGCGGGGGGTCGTACGAGCAGTACTTC.

This clonotype was seen ten or more times. J is TRBJ2-2 and V is TRBV20-1; no clear D gene. The V end was cut by 3 bases, the J end by 4 bases, with 21 bases between. Germline V gives CDR1 DFQATT, CDR2 SNEGSKA (reference sequence). This CDR3 is built from 17 residues. DNA of the CDR3: TGCAGTGCTAGTCCGGCCAGCATGACGCGAGGCACCGGGGAGCTGTTTTTT. The encoded protein is CSASPASMTRGTGELFF.

This clonotype came up a few times. The chain recombines TRBV7-2 with TRBJ2-1, with D unresolved. Trimming pared 5 bases from V and 4 bases from J, leaving 18 bases between. The CDR3 runs 16 residues. CDR1 SGHTA and CDR2 FQGNSA come from the germline V gene. The CDR3 DNA follows: TGTGCCAGCAGCCCTGATGTTCCACGCCTATACAATGAGCAGTTCTTC. Its translation is CASSPDVPRLYNEQFF.

This clonotype showed up just a few times. V and J are TRBV5-1 and TRBJ2-2; D is uncertain. Germline CDR1 is SGHRS and CDR2 is YFSETQ. The CDR3 runs to 15 residues. V dropped 0 bases and J dropped 3 bases, with 9 bases sitting between them. The CDR3 sequence: CASSLAFGDTGELFF. The CDR3 nucleotides read TGCGCCAGCAGCTTGGCGTTTGGGGACACCGGGGAGCTGTTTTTT.

This clonotype has at least ten counts. This chain connects TRBV12-3 or TRBV12-4 to TRBJ2-4; 7 bases are a match to TRBD1. The junction had 6 bases not matched to a gene; V was cut back by 5 bases and J by 2 bases. The CDR3 is 15 amino acids. The CDR3 reads CASSLTGATKNIQYF. Written as DNA, the CDR3 is TGTGCCAGCAGTCTCACAGGGGCCACCAAAAACATTCAGTACTTC.

The sample holds a few counts of this clonotype. This chain uses TRBV9 with TRBJ1-2; D unclear. Trimming pared 4 bases from V and 3 bases from J, leaving 10 bases between. There are 13 residues in the CDR3. Germline V gene data show CDR1 as SGDLS and CDR2 as YYNGEE. As DNA, the CDR3 is TGTGCCAGCAGCTACGACGGAGACTATGGCTACACCTTC. Translating gives CASSYDGDYGYTF.

With regard to this clonotype: This could be a read error, since a much larger clone is one nucleotide away. The genes are TRBV7-2 and TRBJ1-5; TRBD1 might be the D (5 bases). Germline V gene lookup returns CDR1 SGHTA and CDR2 FQGNSA. The CDR3 runs to 15 residues. The CDR3 DNA sequence: TGTGTCAGCAGCCGCAGGGTTTTAAGCAATCAGCCCCAGCATTTT. This sequence encodes CVSSRRVLSNQPQHF. Full variable domain (outside the CDR3, taken from reference TRBV7-2 and TRBJ1-5): GAGVSQSPSNKVTEKGKDVELRCDPISGHTALYWYRQSLGQGLEFLIYFQGNSAPDKSGLPSDRFSAERTGGSVSTLTIQRTQQEDSAVYLCVSSRRVLSNQPQHFGDGTRLSIL.

The chain joins TRBV20-1 to TRBJ2-7, with D perhaps matching TRBD2 (5 bases). The CDR3 covers 12 residues. Germline loops: CDR1 DFQATT, CDR2 SNEGSKA (reference sequence). Trimming cost V 3 bases and J 5 bases, with 11 bases left between them. The CDR3 loop is CSASPSRDEQYF. CDR3 DNA sequence: TGCAGTGCTAGTCCCTCGCGGGACGAGCAGTACTTC.

This clonotype was seen repeatedly, ten times or more. V gene TRBV20-1 combines with J gene TRBJ2-7; TRBD1 matches at 7 bases. V was pared by 6 bases and J by 7 bases, with 12 bases of the junction left unmatched. Germline assignment: CDR1 DFQATT and CDR2 SNEGSKA (reference sequence). The CDR3 consists of 13 residues. The CDR3, as DNA: TGCAGTGCGAGGGACAGCCCCCTCCTAGAGCAGTACTTC. This gives the protein CSARDSPLLEQYF.

In this sample, this clonotype turned up many times. J is TRBJ1-2 and V is TRBV5-1, with 10 bases fitting TRBD1. Germline-derived CDR1 and CDR2 are SGHRS and YFSETQ. V gave up 5 bases and J gave up 6 bases; unmatched junction bases: 4. CDR3 size: 13 residues. The CDR3: CASREGQGNGYTF. DNA of the CDR3: TGCGCCAGCAGGGAGGGACAGGGGAATGGCTACACCTTC.

This sequence joins TRBV6-4 and TRBJ2-7; a possible D gene is TRBD1 (7 bases). CDR3 length: 14 amino acids. The germline CDR1 and CDR2 sequences are MRHNA and SNTAGT. Between the trimmed V and J ends, which lost 6 bases and 4 bases, there was a span of 16 bases. This CDR3 is CASRRQEGAYEQYF. For the CDR3, the DNA is TGTGCCAGCAGGAGACAGGAGGGGGCTTACGAGCAGTACTTC.

This clonotype was observed at least ten times. The chain joins TRBV12-3 or TRBV12-4 to TRBJ1-5; 7 bases match TRBD1. This CDR3 is 14 amino acids long. J was trimmed by 5 bases and V by 4 bases; bases with no gene match: 5. The CDR3 sequence is CASSSYRGDQPQHF. The CDR3 DNA reads TGTGCCAGCAGTTCCTACAGGGGAGATCAGCCCCAGCATTTT.

This clonotype was counted at least ten times. The chain recombines TRBV7-9 with TRBJ1-3; D remains unclear. Trimming took off 5 bases at V and 0 bases at J, with 5 bases between the two ends. The CDR3 contains 13 residues. The V gene's germline CDR1 is SEHNR and CDR2 FQNEAQ (reference sequence). The CDR3 here is CASSRDSGNTIYF. The CDR3 DNA is TGTGCCAGCAGCCGGGACTCTGGAAACACCATATATTTT.

Only a few counts were recorded for this clonotype. This chain joins TRBV7-3 and TRBJ1-4, with 9 bases fitting TRBD1. V was pared by 1 base and J by 2 bases, with 5 bases of the junction left unmatched. Germline CDR1 reads SGHTA; CDR2 reads FQGTGA. The CDR3 covers 17 residues. CDR3 nucleotides: TGTGCCAGCAGCTTAATAGGACAGGGGATTACTAATGAAAAACTGTTTTTT. This translates into CASSLIGQGITNEKLFF.

The rearrangement uses TRBV5-4 and TRBJ2-2, with D possibly matching TRBD1 (6 bases). V shed 0 bases and J shed 3 bases, with 9 bases lying between them. This CDR3 is built from 15 residues. Germline loops: CDR1 SGHNT, CDR2 YYREEE (reference sequence). The CDR3 bases are TGTGCCAGCAGCTTGGTGGCAGGGGACACCGGGGAGCTGTTTTTT. Residues: CASSLVAGDTGELFF.

The sample holds many counts of this clonotype. This CDR3 reads CASSRDRSYTF. Here the CDR3 DNA reads TGTGCCAGCAGCCGCGACAGAAGCTACACCTTC. This sequence joins TRBV7-9 and TRBJ1-2; a possible D gene is TRBD1 (5 bases). Between the trimmed V and J ends, which lost 5 bases and 9 bases, there was a span of 10 bases. The germline gives CDR1 SEHNR, CDR2 FQNEAQ (reference sequence). The CDR3 sequence is 11 residues long.

With regard to this clonotype: This may be a read error, as it is one base from a much larger clone. The gene calls are TRBV20-1 and TRBJ2-7, with TRBD2 matching over 7 bases. The CDR3 length is 14 residues. The germline CDR1 and CDR2 sequences are DFQATT and SNEGSKA (reference sequence). CDR3 in amino acids: CSARVQGGAYEQCF. DNA of the CDR3: TGCAGTGCTAGAGTGCAGGGAGGGGCCTACGAGCAGTGCTTC.

Ten or more counts support this clonotype. The J gene is TRBJ1-1, the V gene TRBV2; D may be TRBD1 (5 bases). Between the trimmed V and J ends, which lost 0 bases and 6 bases, there was a span of 14 bases. Germline CDR1 reads SNHLY; CDR2 reads FYNNEI. The CDR3 runs 15 residues. Here the CDR3 reads CASSEAGLRGAEAFF. The CDR3 bases are TGTGCCAGCAGTGAAGCGGGGTTACGGGGGGCTGAAGCTTTCTTT. Looking up the rest from reference TRBV2 and TRBJ1-1 gives the full variable domain: EPEVTQTPSHQVTQMGQEVILRCVPISNHLYFYWYRQILGQKVEFLVSFYNNEISEKSEIFDDQFSVERPDGSNFTLKIRSTKLEDSAMYFCASSEAGLRGAEAFFGQGTRLTVV.

This clonotype occurred many times. The genes are TRBV5-6 and TRBJ1-4; no definite D call. The CDR3 length is 13 residues. V was pared by 3 bases and J by 6 bases, with 9 bases between. Germline V gene lookup returns CDR1 SGHDT and CDR2 YYEEEE. The CDR3 nucleotides read TGTGCCAGCAGCTCGGATCGGGATGAAAAACTGTTTTTT. Translation: CASSSDRDEKLFF. Full variable domain (rest looked up from reference TRBV5-6 and TRBJ1-4): DAGVTQSPTHLIKTRGQQVTLRCSPKSGHDTVSWYQQALGQGPQFIFQYYEEEERQRGNFPDRFSGHQFPNYSSELNVNALLLGDSALYLCASSSDRDEKLFFGSGTQLSVL.

This clonotype was seen many times. The chain employs TRBV19 and TRBJ2-2; no definite D call. V lost 3 bases and J lost 1, with 18 bases in between. Germline V lookup: CDR1 LNHDA, CDR2 SQIVND (reference sequence). The CDR3 is made up of 18 amino acids. CDR3 DNA: TGTGCCAGTAGTATGGCCGGCCGCTTATTATTGAACACCGGGGAGCTGTTTTTT. It is translated as CASSMAGRLLLNTGELFF.

This clonotype came up many times. This chain joins TRBV9 and TRBJ2-5; D may be TRBD1 or TRBD2 (5 bases each). The CDR3 consists of 15 residues. Germline V gene lookup returns CDR1 SGDLS and CDR2 YYNGEE. The V end was cut by 3 bases, the J end by 3 bases, with 15 bases between. The CDR3 DNA follows: TGTGCCAGCAGCGGAAGGGCTAGGGGAGAAGAGACCCAGTACTTC. Protein sequence: CASSGRARGEETQYF. Full variable domain (outside the CDR3, taken from reference TRBV9 and TRBJ2-5): DSGVTQTPKHLITATGQRVTLRCSPRSGDLSVYWYQQSLDQGLQFLIQYYNGEERAKGNILERFSAQQFPDLHSELNLSSLELGDSALYFCASSGRARGEETQYFGPGTRLLVL.

The chain employs TRBV5-1 and TRBJ1-4; D is possibly TRBD1 (6 bases). The V gene's germline CDR1 is SGHRS and CDR2 YFSETQ. This CDR3 has 15 amino acids. With 2 bases removed from V and 3 bases from J, the gap between germline ends came to 11 bases. The DNA for the CDR3 is TGCGCCAGCAGCTTAACAGGGTCCGCTAATGAAAAACTGTTTTTT. Translation: CASSLTGSANEKLFF.